This T cell receptor beta chain derives from a study of blood T cells in healthy people across ages. Study-level points and caveats: Compared with aged donors, long-lived donors showed fewer expanded clones, suggesting selection. Age brought a roughly linear fall in TCR beta diversity measured per million T cells. The unsorted PBMCs prevented any conclusive comparison of naive versus antigen-experienced cells.

A sample-barcoded 5' primer and a J-beta primer mix were used in a second PCR of roughly 7 to 11 cycles. A tag from a template-switch adaptor with 12 random nucleotides marked each cDNA molecule. MiXCR was run by TCRdb on the 5' RACE reads, yielding one entry per CDR3 protein. This sample has some 900,000 distinct CDR3 sequences; about 48% occur once, and the top ten carry roughly 12%. There are 13 residues in the CDR3. The germline gives CDR1 MDHEN, CDR2 SYDVKM. Trimming stripped 6 bases from V and 1 base from J, with 9 bases between. As regards this clonotype: Its target is unknown.

Sequenced: blood. This receptor was taken from a man younger than 40 in good health. The rearrangement joins TRBV28 to TRBJ1-1, with D hard to call. DNA of the CDR3: TGTGCCAGCAGGGGCGGTGCGAACACTGAAGCTTTCTTT. It yields the protein CASRGGANTEAFF.